Listed here are 7 T cell receptor beta chains from one sample, sequenced in a study of beta chain features in type 1 diabetes. All of the isolated RNA was reverse transcribed, so expressed TCRB transcripts were sequenced. Clones were sequenced by immunoSEQ multiplex PCR, and TCRdb holds only the in-frame ones, with some missing. The data hold 150,000 to 200,000 clones, with about 13% observed a single time. The sample was central memory CD4+ T cells from blood. These receptors were obtained from a woman between 18 and 29 years old in good health.

The chain carries TRBV15 and TRBJ1-2, with D tentatively TRBD1 (5 bases). The germline V and J ends were trimmed by 3 bases and 2 bases, with 10 bases remaining between them. The CDR3 is 14 residues long. Germline V gene lookup returns CDR1 LNHNV and CDR2 YYDKDF (reference sequence). The CDR3 spells CATSSSRVNYGYTF. DNA for the CDR3: TGTGCCACCAGCAGTTCCAGGGTGAACTATGGCTACACCTTC.

The chain employs TRBV10-3 and TRBJ2-5; 10 bases agree with TRBD2. There are 15 residues in the CDR3. V trimming: 5 bases; J trimming: 3 bases; junction bases outside the gene matches: 6. CDR1 and CDR2 (germline): ENHRY, SYGVKD. CDR3 sequence reads: CAISRAGGEKETQYF. CDR3 nucleotide sequence: TGTGCCATCAGTCGAGCGGGAGGGGAGAAAGAGACCCAGTACTTC.

This clone turned up a few times. The chain links TRBV15 to TRBJ1-4, with D perhaps matching TRBD1 (6 bases). This CDR3 comprises 12 residues. The V end lost 7 bases, the J end lost 7 bases, and 10 bases lay between the germline ends. Looked up from germline, CDR1 is LNHNV and CDR2 is YYDKDF (reference sequence). CDR3 residues: CATTKTGEKLFF. The CDR3 DNA reads as TGTGCCACCACCAAGACAGGTGAAAAACTGTTTTTT.

The rearrangement uses TRBV30 and TRBJ1-2; no clear D gene. The CDR3 has 14 residues. The V and J ends lost 2 bases and 2 bases respectively, with 12 bases between them. Germline V lookup: CDR1 GTSNPN, CDR2 SVGIG (reference sequence). CDR3 sequence (DNA): TGTGCCTGGAGTTCTCCGCCGAGCAACTATGGCTACACCTTC. Protein sequence: CAWSSPPSNYGYTF. Filled out from reference TRBV30 and TRBJ1-2, the complete variable domain reads SQTIHQWPATLVQPVGSPLSLECTVEGTSNPNLYWYRQAAGRGLQLLFYSVGIGQISSEVPQNLSASRPQDRQFILSSKKLLLSDSGFYLCAWSSPPSNYGYTFGSGTRLTVV.

The rearrangement joins TRBV25-1 to TRBJ1-2; 9 nucleotides match TRBD1. Germline V gene data show CDR1 as MGHDK and CDR2 as SYGVNS. Trimming took 8 bases from V and 3 from J; bases not matched to a gene: 4. This CDR3 is 13 amino acids long. CDR3 DNA: TGTGCCAGCTGGACAGGGGCTCACTATGGCTACACCTTC. This translates into CASWTGAHYGYTF.

The chain joins TRBV28 to TRBJ1-1; no definite D call. V was trimmed by 6 bases and J by 4 bases, leaving 21 bases between them. This CDR3 is 16 amino acids long. Germline V gives CDR1 MDHEN, CDR2 SYDVKM. The CDR3 loop reads CASRPASGPAGTEAFF. In DNA form, the CDR3 reads TGTGCCAGCAGACCAGCATCAGGCCCCGCAGGCACTGAAGCTTTCTTT.

The chain couples TRBV12-5 to TRBJ2-2, with TRBD2 matching 10 bases. With V trimmed by 0 bases and J by 4 bases, 5 bases remained unmatched. The CDR3 contains 17 residues. The V gene's germline CDR1 is LGHNT and CDR2 FRNRAP. The CDR3 spells CASGLVPLAGVTGELFF. The CDR3 coding sequence is TGTGCTAGTGGTTTGGTACCCCTAGCGGGAGTCACCGGGGAGCTGTTTTTT.